The next 16 T cell receptor beta chains were all read from a single sample in a study of blood T cell repertoires in COVID-19 (dated by TCRdb to the early 2020s). Library method: the immunoSEQ multiplex PCR assay. The clones in this table, taken by TCRdb from immuneACCESS, are in-frame only. Not every clone is retained; where verified, under half of the shortfall comes from an unresolved V gene, and the cause of the rest is unknown. Counted in this sample were over 100,000 clones; about 70% of them appeared once. The leading ten clones occupy 1.9% of the sample. The sequenced sample consisted of peripheral blood. The receptors stem from a woman between 65 and 79 years old with acute or convalescent COVID-19.

This sequence joins TRBV5-1 and TRBJ2-1; 14 bases are a match to TRBD2. This CDR3 is 17 amino acids long. CDR1 and CDR2 (germline): SGHRS, YFSETQ. Unmatched junction bases numbered 4, after V lost 5 bases and J lost 0 bases. The CDR3 spells CASRPGTSGGSYNEQFF. Here the CDR3 DNA reads TGCGCCAGCAGACCCGGGACTAGCGGGGGCTCCTACAATGAGCAGTTCTTC.

The chain is built from TRBV2 and TRBJ1-5; D is undetermined. The V end was cut by 4 bases, the J end by 2 bases, with 9 bases between. The CDR3 runs to 14 residues. Germline V lookup: CDR1 SNHLY, CDR2 FYNNEI. The chain's CDR3 is CASSAPGGNQPQHF. CDR3 in DNA: TGTGCCAGCAGTGCGCCAGGCGGCAATCAGCCCCAGCATTTT.

This chain uses TRBV19 with TRBJ1-1, with D perhaps TRBD1 (6 bases). Germline V lookup: CDR1 LNHDA, CDR2 SQIVND (reference sequence). Deletions cut 3 bases from V and 11 bases from J, with 13 bases between. This CDR3 is built from 12 residues. CDR3 bases: TGTGCCAGTAGTATCTTGGCAGGGGAGGCTTTCTTT. It encodes CASSILAGEAFF.

This chain links TRBV2 with TRBJ1-1, with 8 bases lining up with TRBD1. The ends lost 5 bases at V and 4 bases at J; junction bases unmatched: 3. This CDR3 has 13 amino acids. The germline CDR1 and CDR2 sequences are SNHLY and FYNNEI. The CDR3 spells CASSRTGSTEAFF. CDR3 bases: TGTGCCAGCAGTAGGACAGGGAGCACTGAAGCTTTCTTT. The entire variable domain, with the rest obtained from reference TRBV2 and TRBJ1-1, is as follows: EPEVTQTPSHQVTQMGQEVILRCVPISNHLYFYWYRQILGQKVEFLVSFYNNEISEKSEIFDDQFSVERPDGSNFTLKIRSTKLEDSAMYFCASSRTGSTEAFFGQGTRLTVV.

V is TRBV6-5 and J is TRBJ2-7; weak D call: TRBD1 (5 bases). With 0 bases removed from V and 1 base from J, the gap between germline ends came to 7 bases. Germline V CDR1 and CDR2: MNHEY, SVGAGI. This CDR3 is 14 amino acids long. The DNA for the CDR3 is TGTGCCAGCAGTTACTCGGGGCAGTCCTACGAGCAGTACTTC. This encodes CASSYSGQSYEQYF.

The rearrangement uses TRBV6-5 and TRBJ1-2, with D hard to call. Germline CDR1 is MNHEY and CDR2 is SVGAGI. This CDR3 comprises 15 residues. V was trimmed by 5 bases and J by 4 bases, leaving 17 bases between them. The CDR3 region has the DNA TGTGCCAGCAGTCCTAGGTCCCGGGCGGGCTATGGCTACACCTTC. Translated: CASSPRSRAGYGYTF.

This chain connects TRBV18 to TRBJ1-1, with D possibly TRBD1 on 5 matching bases. The CDR3 is made up of 17 amino acids. Per the germline V gene, CDR1 is KGHSH and CDR2 is LQKENI. V was clipped by 0 bases and J by 1 base, with 15 bases between them. In DNA form, the CDR3 reads TGTGCCAGCTCACCACCTGGGGGGGGAGTTGGGAACACTGAAGCTTTCTTT. Residues: CASSPPGGGVGNTEAFF.

CDR3 sequence (DNA): TGTGCCAGCAGCTTTGCTAGCGGGGGAACCACCGGGGAGCTGTTTTTT. This sequence encodes CASSFASGGTTGELFF. The chain is built from TRBV5-4 and TRBJ2-2, with 10 bases fitting TRBD2. The trim removed 2 bases at V and 4 bases at J, leaving 5 bases unmatched. This CDR3 contains 16 residues. Germline V gives CDR1 SGHNT, CDR2 YYREEE (reference sequence).

This clone was detected many times. The rearrangement uses TRBV6-2 or TRBV6-3 and TRBJ1-2; no firm D call. V was shortened by 2 bases and J by 8 bases, with 12 bases between the two germline ends. The CDR3 consists of 13 residues. Germline CDR1 is MNHEY and CDR2 is SVGEGT. CDR3 loop: CASSYRPRQGYTF. CDR3 in DNA: TGTGCCAGCAGTTACCGCCCCAGGCAGGGCTACACCTTC.

This clone was counted a single time. The rearrangement uses TRBV3-1 (or the pseudogene TRBV3-2) and TRBJ1-4; TRBD1 aligns across 7 bases. This CDR3 comprises 15 residues. Germline CDR1 is LGHDT and CDR2 is YNNKEL (reference sequence). V dropped 4 bases and J dropped 2; count of bases not matched to a gene: 4. DNA for the CDR3: TGTGCCAGCAGCCCCAGACAGGGTACTAATGAAAAACTGTTTTTT. Protein product: CASSPRQGTNEKLFF.

This sequence joins TRBV5-5 and TRBJ2-7; 10 bases align to TRBD1. This CDR3 has 16 residues. CDR1 SGHKS and CDR2 YYEKEE come from the germline V gene (reference sequence). Trimming took 0 bases from V and 3 from J; bases not matched to a gene: 6. Here the CDR3 DNA reads TGTGCCAGCAGCTTGGCCCCGCGGACAGGGGGCTACGAGCAGTACTTC. It yields the protein CASSLAPRTGGYEQYF.

In its sample, this clone was seen once. The chain has TRBV5-1 and TRBJ2-3; TRBD2 matches at 7 bases. CDR1 and CDR2 from the germline V gene are SGHRS and YFSETQ. Trimming at V came to 0 bases and at J to 2 bases, leaving 9 bases not matched to a gene. This CDR3 spans 17 amino acids. CDR3: CASSLEGGSKDTDTQYF. The CDR3, as DNA: TGCGCCAGCAGCTTGGAGGGCGGGAGTAAGGACACAGATACGCAGTATTTT.

The CDR3 loop is CASSQDRPPWTGGYTDTQYF. The DNA of the CDR3 is TGTGCCAGCAGCCAAGACCGACCCCCCTGGACAGGGGGCTACACAGATACGCAGTATTTT. The rearrangement uses TRBV14 and TRBJ2-3; TRBD1 matches 11 bases. V gave up 0 bases and J gave up 2 bases; unmatched junction bases: 13. Germline V gene sequence: CDR1 SGHDN, CDR2 FVKESK. The CDR3 extends over 20 amino acids.

V gene TRBV27 combines with J gene TRBJ1-6; 7 nucleotides match TRBD1. There are 15 residues in the CDR3. Trimming at V came to 3 bases and at J to 11 bases, leaving 10 bases not matched to a gene. CDR1 MNHEY and CDR2 SMNVEV come from the germline V gene (reference sequence). DNA of the CDR3: TGTGCCAGCAGTTTTAGTTGGCAGGGGGAAACACCCCTCCACTTT. Protein product: CASSFSWQGETPLHF.

This clone came up once. The gene calls are TRBV2 and TRBJ1-1, with 7 bases aligning to TRBD1. V lost 9 bases, J lost 5 bases, and 6 bases stayed unmatched. Germline V lookup: CDR1 SNHLY, CDR2 FYNNEI. CDR3 length: 12 residues. The CDR3 here is CASDRAGTEAFF. The CDR3 DNA is TGTGCCAGTGACAGGGCTGGGACTGAAGCTTTCTTT.

This chain uses TRBV4-1 with TRBJ2-5; 8 bases align to TRBD2. This CDR3 spans 15 amino acids. Germline V gene data show CDR1 as MGHRA and CDR2 as YSYEKL. V gave up 4 bases and J gave up 3 bases; unmatched junction bases: 7. The DNA for the CDR3 is TGCGCCAGCAGCCCCCCCGGGGGGGCAGAAGAGACCCAGTACTTC. It encodes CASSPPGGAEETQYF.